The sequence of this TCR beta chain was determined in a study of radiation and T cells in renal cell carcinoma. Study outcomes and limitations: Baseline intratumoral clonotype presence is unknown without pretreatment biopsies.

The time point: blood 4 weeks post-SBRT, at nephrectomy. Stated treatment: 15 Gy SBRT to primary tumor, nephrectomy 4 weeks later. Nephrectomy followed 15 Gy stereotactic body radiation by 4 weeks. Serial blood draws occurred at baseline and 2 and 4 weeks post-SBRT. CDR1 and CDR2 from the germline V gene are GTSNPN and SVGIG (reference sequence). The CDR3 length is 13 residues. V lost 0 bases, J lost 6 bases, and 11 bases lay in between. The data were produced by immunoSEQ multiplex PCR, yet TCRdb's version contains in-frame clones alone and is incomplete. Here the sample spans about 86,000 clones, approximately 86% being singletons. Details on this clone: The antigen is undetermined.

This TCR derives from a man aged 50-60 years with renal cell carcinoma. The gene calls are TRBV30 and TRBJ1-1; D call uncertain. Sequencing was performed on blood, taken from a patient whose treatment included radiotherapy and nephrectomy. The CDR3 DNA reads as TGTGCCTGGAGTGTGCAGTCGTATGCTGAAGCTTTCTTT. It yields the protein CAWSVQSYAEAFF.